A selection of T cell receptor beta chains follows, all from one sample in a study of T cell clones after liver transplantation. Assay used: immunoSEQ multiplex PCR; TCRdb lists only in-frame clones, some missing. The table shows roughly 53,000 clones, with under 85% occurring only once. The material was CD4+ T cells from blood, obtained at the 22-month timepoint. The receptors derive from a human patient who received a liver transplant. Some T cells may possibly be graft donor cells. Both conserved end residues are part of each CDR3. D genes are given only for firm matches. Rows give clone size only sometimes, using once, few, many, or a class for an expanded clone.

V gene: TRBV5-1; D gene: -; J gene: TRBJ2-4; clone size: -; CDR3 protein: CASSLASASALAKNIQYF; CDR3 DNA: TGCGCCAGCAGCTTGGCTAGCGCCTCCGCGCTAGCCAAAAACATTCAGTACTTC
V gene: TRBV27; D gene: TRBD1; J gene: TRBJ1-1; clone size: -; CDR3 protein: CASSLGTGRFENTEAFF; CDR3 DNA: TGTGCCAGCAGTCTTGGGACAGGGAGGTTTGAGAACACTGAAGCTTTCTTT
V gene: TRBV7-9; D gene: TRBD2; J gene: TRBJ2-3; clone size: -; CDR3 protein: CASSSSTSGTDTQYF; CDR3 DNA: TGTGCCAGCAGCTCCTCGACTAGCGGGACAGATACGCAGTATTTT
V gene: TRBV7-9; D gene: -; J gene: TRBJ2-7; clone size: -; CDR3 protein: CASSSYRDGAYEQYF; CDR3 DNA: TGTGCCAGCAGCTCATATAGGGACGGAGCCTACGAGCAGTACTTC
V gene: TRBV11-1; D gene: -; J gene: TRBJ2-7; clone size: -; CDR3 protein: CASSLEPGESYEQYF; CDR3 DNA: TGTGCCAGCAGCTTAGAACCTGGCGAGTCCTACGAGCAGTACTTC
V gene: TRBV20-1; D gene: -; J gene: TRBJ1-2; clone size: -; CDR3 protein: CSARNLDGYTF; CDR3 DNA: TGCAGTGCTAGAAACCTAGACGGCTACACCTTC
V gene: TRBV7-9; D gene: -; J gene: TRBJ1-3; clone size: -; CDR3 protein: CASSFRRTGNTIYF; CDR3 DNA: TGTGCCAGCAGCTTCCGCAGGACTGGAAACACCATATATTTT
V gene: TRBV9; D gene: TRBD2; J gene: TRBJ2-3; clone size: -; CDR3 protein: CASSVRGGLVGDTQYF; CDR3 DNA: TGTGCCAGCAGCGTCAGAGGGGGACTAGTTGGAGATACGCAGTATTTT
V gene: TRBV6-5; D gene: -; J gene: TRBJ1-1; clone size: -; CDR3 protein: CASSSVLGSEAFF; CDR3 DNA: TGTGCCAGCAGTTCCGTCTTGGGCTCTGAAGCTTTCTTT
V gene: TRBV28; D gene: -; J gene: TRBJ1-2; clone size: -; CDR3 protein: CASSQDLDRGYTF; CDR3 DNA: TGTGCCAGCAGCCAGGACCTAGATCGCGGCTACACCTTC
V gene: TRBV11-2; D gene: -; J gene: TRBJ2-2; clone size: -; CDR3 protein: CASSFIGGNTGELFF; CDR3 DNA: TGTGCCAGCAGCTTCATCGGGGGTAACACCGGGGAGCTGTTTTTT
V gene: TRBV7-2; D gene: -; J gene: TRBJ1-3; clone size: -; CDR3 protein: CASSFSGNSGNTIYF; CDR3 DNA: TGTGCCAGCAGCTTCTCCGGGAACTCTGGAAACACCATATATTTT
V gene: TRBV1; D gene: -; J gene: TRBJ1-6; clone size: few; CDR3 protein: CTSSRRFLGSVRASPLHF; CDR3 DNA: TGCACCAGCAGCAGACGCTTCCTGGGATCGGTCCGAGCTTCACCCCTCCACTTT
V gene: TRBV7-2; D gene: -; J gene: TRBJ1-1; clone size: -; CDR3 protein: CASSLEAVHTEAFF; CDR3 DNA: TGTGCCAGCAGCTTAGAGGCAGTACACACTGAAGCTTTCTTT
V gene: TRBV27; D gene: TRBD1; J gene: TRBJ2-4; clone size: -; CDR3 protein: CASSPRPRGAKNIQYF; CDR3 DNA: TGTGCCAGCAGTCCCCGTCCCAGGGGGGCCAAAAACATTCAGTACTTC
V gene: TRBV28; D gene: TRBD1; J gene: TRBJ1-1; clone size: -; CDR3 protein: CASSLRDRVGTEAFF; CDR3 DNA: TGTGCCAGCAGTTTAAGGGACAGGGTAGGGACTGAAGCTTTCTTT
V gene: TRBV14; D gene: -; J gene: TRBJ1-3; clone size: few; CDR3 protein: CASSLTESGNTIYF; CDR3 DNA: TGTGCCAGCAGCCTAACAGAGTCTGGAAACACCATATATTTT
V gene: TRBV10-2; D gene: -; J gene: TRBJ1-5; clone size: -; CDR3 protein: CASSEGSRNQPQHF; CDR3 DNA: TGCGCCAGCAGTGAGGGCAGCCGCAATCAGCCCCAGCATTTT
V gene: TRBV7-2; D gene: -; J gene: TRBJ1-3; clone size: -; CDR3 protein: CASSLEGYTIYF; CDR3 DNA: TGTGCCAGCAGCTTGGAGGGATACACCATATATTTT
V gene: TRBV5-4; D gene: TRBD1; J gene: TRBJ1-1; clone size: few; CDR3 protein: CASSSQGALNF; CDR3 DNA: TGTGCCAGCAGCTCACAGGGGGCCCTTAACTTT
V gene: TRBV7-9; D gene: TRBD1; J gene: TRBJ2-7; clone size: -; CDR3 protein: CASSFRDRPSEQYF; CDR3 DNA: TGTGCCAGCAGCTTCCGGGACAGGCCATCTGAGCAGTACTTC
V gene: TRBV11-2; D gene: -; J gene: TRBJ1-1; clone size: -; CDR3 protein: CASSLSRMNTEAFF; CDR3 DNA: TGTGCCAGCAGCTTAAGCAGGATGAACACTGAAGCTTTCTTT
V gene: TRBV27; D gene: -; J gene: TRBJ2-1; clone size: -; CDR3 protein: CASSFQDAYNEQFF; CDR3 DNA: TGTGCCAGCAGTTTCCAGGACGCCTACAATGAGCAGTTCTTC
V gene: TRBV19; D gene: -; J gene: TRBJ1-4; clone size: -; CDR3 protein: CASRVTVTNEKLFF; CDR3 DNA: TGTGCCAGTAGGGTCACAGTGACTAATGAAAAACTGTTTTTT
V gene: TRBV9; D gene: -; J gene: TRBJ2-3; clone size: -; CDR3 protein: CASNRLPSGTDTQYF; CDR3 DNA: TGTGCCAGCAACAGACTACCTTCGGGCACAGATACGCAGTATTTT
V gene: TRBV29-1; D gene: -; J gene: TRBJ1-3; clone size: few; CDR3 protein: CSVEDPDTIYF; CDR3 DNA: TGCAGCGTTGAAGATCCGGACACCATATATTTT
V gene: TRBV7-3; D gene: TRBD2; J gene: TRBJ2-3; clone size: -; CDR3 protein: CASSSRGLAGDTQYF; CDR3 DNA: TGTGCCAGCAGCTCCAGAGGACTAGCGGGGGATACGCAGTATTTT
V gene: TRBV27; D gene: TRBD1; J gene: TRBJ1-5; clone size: medium-sized; CDR3 protein: CASSSHPPTGQGRQPQHF; CDR3 DNA: TGTGCCAGCAGTTCGCACCCCCCGACCGGACAGGGGAGACAGCCCCAGCATTTT
V gene: TRBV10-1; D gene: TRBD2; J gene: TRBJ2-3; clone size: -; CDR3 protein: CASRASGGAENTQYF; CDR3 DNA: TGCGCCAGCAGGGCTAGCGGGGGGGCCGAGAATACGCAGTATTTT
V gene: TRBV14; D gene: -; J gene: TRBJ1-4; clone size: -; CDR3 protein: CASNAGRRSNEKLFF; CDR3 DNA: TGTGCCAGCAACGCGGGACGGAGGAGTAATGAAAAACTGTTTTTT
V gene: TRBV28; D gene: TRBD1; J gene: TRBJ1-4; clone size: -; CDR3 protein: CAGGGTGPTEEKLFF; CDR3 DNA: TGTGCCGGGGGGGGGACAGGCCCTACGGAGGAAAAACTGTTTTTT
V gene: TRBV5-4; D gene: TRBD2; J gene: TRBJ2-3; clone size: -; CDR3 protein: CASSLRSGGADTQYF; CDR3 DNA: TGTGCCAGCAGCTTGCGTAGCGGGGGGGCTGATACGCAGTATTTT
V gene: TRBV18; D gene: TRBD1; J gene: TRBJ1-5; clone size: -; CDR3 protein: CASSPGQGYQPQHF; CDR3 DNA: TGTGCCAGCTCACCAGGACAGGGGTATCAGCCCCAGCATTTT
V gene: TRBV19; D gene: TRBD1; J gene: TRBJ2-7; clone size: -; CDR3 protein: CASSAPGQASYEQYF; CDR3 DNA: TGTGCCAGTAGTGCACCGGGACAGGCTTCCTACGAGCAGTACTTC
V gene: TRBV19; D gene: TRBD1; J gene: TRBJ1-4; clone size: few; CDR3 protein: CASSRTGYRNEKLFF; CDR3 DNA: TGTGCCAGTAGTAGGACAGGGTACAGGAATGAAAAACTGTTTTTT
V gene: TRBV28; D gene: -; J gene: TRBJ1-5; clone size: many; CDR3 protein: CASSLIGRRQPQHF; CDR3 DNA: TGTGCCAGCAGTTTAATCGGGAGACGTCAGCCCCAGCATTTT
V gene: TRBV6-6; D gene: TRBD1; J gene: TRBJ1-2; clone size: once; CDR3 protein: CASIRGSTGGEVYTF; CDR3 DNA: TGTGCCAGCATCCGAGGTAGTACAGGGGGCGAAGTCTACACCTTC
V gene: TRBV6-1; D gene: -; J gene: TRBJ2-2; clone size: -; CDR3 protein: CASSVGTPRNTGELFF; CDR3 DNA: TGTGCCAGCAGTGTTGGGACACCGAGAAACACCGGGGAGCTGTTTTTT
V gene: TRBV28; D gene: TRBD2; J gene: TRBJ2-4; clone size: medium-sized; CDR3 protein: CASTALGLGRSKNIQYF; CDR3 DNA: TGTGCCAGCACTGCCTTAGGACTAGGACGGAGCAAAAACATTCAGTACTTC
V gene: TRBV6-5; D gene: -; J gene: TRBJ2-2; clone size: -; CDR3 protein: CASSYSWRRDGGELFF; CDR3 DNA: TGTGCCAGCAGTTACTCGTGGAGGCGGGATGGCGGGGAGCTGTTTTTT
V gene: TRBV9; D gene: TRBD1; J gene: TRBJ1-4; clone size: -; CDR3 protein: CASSVGQGVGEKLFF; CDR3 DNA: TGTGCCAGCAGCGTAGGCCAGGGGGTAGGTGAAAAACTGTTTTTT
V gene: TRBV7-9; D gene: TRBD2; J gene: TRBJ2-5; clone size: -; CDR3 protein: CASSQRLAGGLETQYF; CDR3 DNA: TGTGCCAGCAGCCAGAGACTAGCGGGGGGGCTGGAGACCCAGTACTTC
V gene: TRBV6-1; D gene: -; J gene: TRBJ2-5; clone size: -; CDR3 protein: CASSPSRGGETQYF; CDR3 DNA: TGTGCCAGCAGCCCCTCTAGAGGCGGAGAGACCCAGTACTTC
V gene: TRBV5-6; D gene: TRBD1; J gene: TRBJ2-2; clone size: -; CDR3 protein: CASSDGRQGNTGELFF; CDR3 DNA: TGTGCCAGCAGCGATGGACGACAGGGGAACACCGGGGAGCTGTTTTTT
V gene: TRBV11-1; D gene: TRBD1; J gene: TRBJ2-5; clone size: -; CDR3 protein: CASSLGDRLVKTQYF; CDR3 DNA: TGTGCCAGCAGCTTGGGGGACAGGCTGGTAAAGACCCAGTACTTC
V gene: TRBV28; D gene: -; J gene: TRBJ2-7; clone size: few; CDR3 protein: CASRSQSSRGEQYF; CDR3 DNA: TGTGCCAGCAGGTCACAGAGCTCTAGGGGTGAGCAGTACTTC
V gene: TRBV28; D gene: -; J gene: TRBJ2-7; clone size: few; CDR3 protein: CASRKVGEQYF; CDR3 DNA: TGTGCCAGCAGGAAAGTGGGGGAGCAGTACTTC
V gene: TRBV5-1; D gene: -; J gene: TRBJ1-3; clone size: -; CDR3 protein: CASSTSGSGNTIYF; CDR3 DNA: TGCGCCAGCAGCACCTCAGGGTCTGGAAACACCATATATTTT
V gene: TRBV11-2; D gene: TRBD2; J gene: TRBJ2-5; clone size: -; CDR3 protein: CASRGGTNKETQYF; CDR3 DNA: TGTGCCAGCAGGGGGGGGACGAACAAAGAGACCCAGTACTTC
V gene: TRBV7-8; D gene: -; J gene: TRBJ1-5; clone size: -; CDR3 protein: CASSPLGDSYQPQHF; CDR3 DNA: TGTGCCAGCAGCCCTTTGGGGGACTCATATCAGCCCCAGCATTTT
V gene: TRBV2; D gene: -; J gene: TRBJ1-5; clone size: -; CDR3 protein: CASRDDPGGNQPQHF; CDR3 DNA: TGTGCCAGCAGGGACGATCCGGGAGGGAATCAGCCCCAGCATTTT
V gene: TRBV29-1; D gene: -; J gene: TRBJ2-1; clone size: -; CDR3 protein: CSVADRVRGNEQFF; CDR3 DNA: TGCAGCGTTGCTGATAGGGTCCGCGGCAATGAGCAGTTCTTC
V gene: TRBV7-6; D gene: -; J gene: TRBJ1-3; clone size: -; CDR3 protein: CASSLQGSGNTIYF; CDR3 DNA: TGTGCCAGCAGCTTACAGGGATCTGGAAACACCATATATTTT